A single sample is the source of the 2 T cell receptor beta chains below, sequenced in a study of control samples from healthy donors and cancer patients. The table came from immunoSEQ multiplex PCR; TCRdb's copy has only in-frame clones and leaves some out. Here the sample spans tens of thousands of clones, 93% being singletons. The source material was blood. These receptors all come from a woman aged 25-40 years in good health.

The V gene is TRBV6-2 or TRBV6-3, the J gene TRBJ2-2; D perhaps matches TRBD2 (5 bases). Germline CDR1 reads MNHEY; CDR2 reads SVGEGT. The germline V and J ends were trimmed by 2 bases and 10 bases, with 14 bases remaining between them. The CDR3 is made up of 14 amino acids. CDR3 amino acids: CASSYEGAVLELFF. The CDR3 DNA follows: TGTGCCAGCAGTTACGAGGGTGCAGTCCTGGAGCTGTTTTTT.

The V call is TRBV6-5, the J call TRBJ1-1, with D unresolved. V was clipped by 3 bases and J by 1 base, with 9 bases between them. This CDR3 contains 14 residues. Germline V gene sequence: CDR1 MNHEY, CDR2 SVGAGI. CDR3 sequence (DNA): TGTGCCAGCAGTTATGGCCAGCCGAACACTGAAGCTTTCTTT. It is translated as CASSYGQPNTEAFF.